This T cell receptor beta chain was recorded in a study of blood T cell repertoires in COVID-19. Germline CDR1 reads MDHEN; CDR2 reads SYDVKM. The CDR3 consists of 14 residues. V gave up 3 bases and J gave up 4 bases, with 12 bases separating them. Generated by immunoSEQ multiplex PCR, the TCRdb table keeps only in-frame clones and is missing some. Of approximately 310,000 clones listed, around nine tenths were seen once; the top ten hold 5.2%. All enrollees were roughly 18 to 90 years old and from 20 to 30 US areas. Participant-reported clinical history was the basis for cohort assignment. The rearrangement links TRBV28 to TRBJ1-2; D gene ambiguous. This receptor was taken from a man aged 55 to 70 who had recovered from COVID-19. Sequenced sample: PBMCs or T cells enriched from blood (not recorded which). The CDR3: CASSFPEGTYGYTF. The DNA for the CDR3 is TGTGCCAGCAGTTTCCCCGAGGGAACCTATGGCTACACCTTC.